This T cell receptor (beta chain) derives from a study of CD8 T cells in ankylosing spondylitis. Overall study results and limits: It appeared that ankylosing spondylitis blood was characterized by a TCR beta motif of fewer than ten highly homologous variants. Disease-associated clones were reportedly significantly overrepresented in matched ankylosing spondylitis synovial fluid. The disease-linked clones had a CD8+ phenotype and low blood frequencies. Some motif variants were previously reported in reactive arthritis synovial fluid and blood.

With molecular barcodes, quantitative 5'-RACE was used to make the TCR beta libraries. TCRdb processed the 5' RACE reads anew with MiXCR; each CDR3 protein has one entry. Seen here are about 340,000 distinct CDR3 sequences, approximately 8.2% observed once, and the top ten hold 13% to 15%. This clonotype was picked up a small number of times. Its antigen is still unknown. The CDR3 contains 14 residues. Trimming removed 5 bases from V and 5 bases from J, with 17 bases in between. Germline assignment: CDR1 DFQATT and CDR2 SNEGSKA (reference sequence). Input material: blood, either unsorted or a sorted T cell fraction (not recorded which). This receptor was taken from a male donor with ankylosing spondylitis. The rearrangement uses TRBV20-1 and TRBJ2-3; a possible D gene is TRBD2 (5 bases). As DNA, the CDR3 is TGCAGTGCTGCCCGCGCTAGCATGGGAGATACGCAGTATTTT. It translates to CSAARASMGDTQYF.